This entry is about one TCR beta chain. The data were obtained in a study of control samples from healthy donors and cancer patients. Data came from immunoSEQ multiplex PCR; TCRdb stores just in-frame clones and leaves some out. The data hold about 130,000 clones, with 80% to 95% observed a single time. Germline assignment: CDR1 SGHKS and CDR2 YYEKEE (reference sequence). This CDR3 is 13 amino acids long. V lost 5 bases and J 11 bases, leaving 19 bases between the germline ends. This chain links TRBV5-5 with TRBJ1-1, with TRBD1 as a possible D gene (5 bases). This TCR came from a man in his forties or fifties in good health. Sample: blood. The CDR3 loop is CASSRRDLFRAFF. CDR3 nucleotides: TGTGCCAGCAGTCGCCGGGACCTCTTCCGGGCTTTCTTT. Filled out from reference TRBV5-5 and TRBJ1-1, the complete variable domain reads DAGVTQSPTHLIKTRGQQVTLRCSPISGHKSVSWYQQVLGQGPQFIFQYYEKEERGRGNFPDRFSARQFPNYSSELNVNALLLGDSALYLCASSRRDLFRAFFGQGTRLTVV.